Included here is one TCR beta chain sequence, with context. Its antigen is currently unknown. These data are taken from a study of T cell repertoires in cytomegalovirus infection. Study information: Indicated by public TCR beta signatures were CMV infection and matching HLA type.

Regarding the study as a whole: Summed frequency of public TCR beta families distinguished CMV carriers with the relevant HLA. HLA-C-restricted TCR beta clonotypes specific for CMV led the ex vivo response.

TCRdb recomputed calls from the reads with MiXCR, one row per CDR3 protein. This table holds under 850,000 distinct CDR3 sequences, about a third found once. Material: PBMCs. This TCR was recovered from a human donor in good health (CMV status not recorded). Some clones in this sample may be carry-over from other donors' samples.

The CDR3 nucleotides are TGTGCCAGCAGCCCGGGCCGGGGTCCCACAGAGACCCAGTACTTC. Translated: CASSPGRGPTETQYF. The chain uses TRBV27 and TRBJ2-3; perhaps TRBD2 as D (5 bases). The end of the DNA fits TRBJ2-5 better, so the J call may be wrong. The CDR3 contains 15 residues. Germline loops: CDR1 MNHEY, CDR2 SMNVEV (reference sequence).